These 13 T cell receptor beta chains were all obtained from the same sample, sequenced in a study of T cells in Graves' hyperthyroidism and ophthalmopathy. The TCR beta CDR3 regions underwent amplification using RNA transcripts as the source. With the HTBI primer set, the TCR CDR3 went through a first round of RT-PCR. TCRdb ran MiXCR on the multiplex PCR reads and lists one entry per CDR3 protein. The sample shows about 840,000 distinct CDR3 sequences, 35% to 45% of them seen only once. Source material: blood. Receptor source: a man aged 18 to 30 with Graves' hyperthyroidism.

CDR3 region: CASSKGRNEKLFF. In DNA form, the CDR3 reads TGTGCCAGCAGCAAAGGCCGTAATGAAAAACTGTTTTTT. The V call is TRBV10-3, the J call TRBJ1-4; unclear D gene. CDR3 size: 13 residues. Germline V lookup: CDR1 ENHRY, CDR2 SYGVKD. V lost 10 bases to trimming and J lost 4 bases, with 13 bases between them.

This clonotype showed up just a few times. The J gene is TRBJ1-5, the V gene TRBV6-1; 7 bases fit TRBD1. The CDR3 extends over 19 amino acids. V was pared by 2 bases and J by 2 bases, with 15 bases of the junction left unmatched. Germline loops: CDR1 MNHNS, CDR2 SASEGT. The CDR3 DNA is TGTGCCAGCAGTGAATTCGGACTTACAGGGGCCGCTGGCAATCAGCCCCAGCATTTT. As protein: CASSEFGLTGAAGNQPQHF.

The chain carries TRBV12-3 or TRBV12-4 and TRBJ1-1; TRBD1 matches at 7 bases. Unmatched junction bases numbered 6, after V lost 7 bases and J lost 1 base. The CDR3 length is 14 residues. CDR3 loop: CASIIGGSNTEAFF. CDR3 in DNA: TGTGCCAGCATTATAGGGGGCTCGAACACTGAAGCTTTCTTT.

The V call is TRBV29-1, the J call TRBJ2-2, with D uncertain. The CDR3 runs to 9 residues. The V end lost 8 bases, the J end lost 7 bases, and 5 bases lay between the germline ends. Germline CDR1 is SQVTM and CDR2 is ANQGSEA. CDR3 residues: CSRLGELFF. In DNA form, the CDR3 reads TGCAGCAGACTCGGGGAGCTGTTTTTT.

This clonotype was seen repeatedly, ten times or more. The CDR3 DNA reads TGCAGTGCTAGTACCCCGGGGATCGGAAATGAAAAACTGTTTTTT. Protein: CSASTPGIGNEKLFF. The V gene is TRBV20-1, the J gene TRBJ1-4, with D unresolved. CDR1 and CDR2 from the germline V gene are DFQATT and SNEGSKA (reference sequence). CDR3 length: 15 amino acids. Trimming pared 3 bases from V and 5 bases from J, leaving 16 bases between.

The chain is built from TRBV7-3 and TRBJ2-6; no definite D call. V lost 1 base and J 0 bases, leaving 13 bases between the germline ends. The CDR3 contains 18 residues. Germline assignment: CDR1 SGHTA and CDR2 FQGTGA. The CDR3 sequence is CASSLMWQYGSGANVLTF. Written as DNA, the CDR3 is TGTGCCAGCAGCTTAATGTGGCAATACGGCTCTGGGGCCAACGTCCTGACTTTC.

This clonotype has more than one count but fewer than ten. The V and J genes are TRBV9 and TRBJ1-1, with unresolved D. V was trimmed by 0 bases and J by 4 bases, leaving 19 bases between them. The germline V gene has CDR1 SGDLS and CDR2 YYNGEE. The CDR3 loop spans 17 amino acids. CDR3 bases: TGTGCCAGCAGCGTAGAGGGTGTCCGGGCAAGTGGCACTGAAGCTTTCTTT. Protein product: CASSVEGVRASGTEAFF.

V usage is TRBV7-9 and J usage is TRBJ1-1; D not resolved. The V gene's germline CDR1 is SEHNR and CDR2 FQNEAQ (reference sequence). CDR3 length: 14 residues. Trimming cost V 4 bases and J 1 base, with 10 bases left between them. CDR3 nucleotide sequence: TGTGCCAGCAGCTCAACAGACAAGAACACTGAAGCTTTCTTT. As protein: CASSSTDKNTEAFF.

For the CDR3, the DNA is TGTGCCAGCAGTTTAGGGGGGTGGGTCGGCTACACCTTC. This sequence encodes CASSLGGWVGYTF. V gene TRBV12-3 or TRBV12-4 combines with J gene TRBJ1-2; tentative D call: TRBD1 (5 bases). V gave up 1 base and J gave up 8 bases, with 11 bases separating them. The CDR3 loop spans 13 amino acids.

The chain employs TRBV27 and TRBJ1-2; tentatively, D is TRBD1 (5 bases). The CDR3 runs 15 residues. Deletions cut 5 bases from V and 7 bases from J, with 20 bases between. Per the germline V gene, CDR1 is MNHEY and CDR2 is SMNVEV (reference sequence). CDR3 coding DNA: TGTGCCAGCAGTCCCCTGGGAGGGGCTGGAGGTGGCTACACCTTC. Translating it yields CASSPLGGAGGGYTF.

CDR3 residues: CASSQVPKPTAEAFF. As DNA, the CDR3 is TGTGCCAGCAGCCAGGTTCCGAAACCTACTGCTGAAGCTTTCTTT. The V gene is TRBV14, the J gene TRBJ1-1, with unresolved D. This CDR3 has 15 residues. V was cut by 3 bases and J by 6 bases, with 17 bases left in between. Germline CDR1 SGHDN, CDR2 FVKESK.

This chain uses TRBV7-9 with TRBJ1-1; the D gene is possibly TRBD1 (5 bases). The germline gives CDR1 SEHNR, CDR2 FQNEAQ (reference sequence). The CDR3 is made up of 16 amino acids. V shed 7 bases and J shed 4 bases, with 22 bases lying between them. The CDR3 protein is CASTEGRTRGSTEAFF. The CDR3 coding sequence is TGTGCCAGCACCGAAGGGCGGACCCGGGGGAGCACTGAAGCTTTCTTT.

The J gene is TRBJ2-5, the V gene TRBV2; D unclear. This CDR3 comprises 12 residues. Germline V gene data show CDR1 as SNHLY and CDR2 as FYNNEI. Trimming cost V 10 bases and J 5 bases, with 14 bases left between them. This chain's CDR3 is CAKQRPAETQYF. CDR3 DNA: TGTGCCAAACAGAGACCAGCGGAGACCCAGTACTTC.